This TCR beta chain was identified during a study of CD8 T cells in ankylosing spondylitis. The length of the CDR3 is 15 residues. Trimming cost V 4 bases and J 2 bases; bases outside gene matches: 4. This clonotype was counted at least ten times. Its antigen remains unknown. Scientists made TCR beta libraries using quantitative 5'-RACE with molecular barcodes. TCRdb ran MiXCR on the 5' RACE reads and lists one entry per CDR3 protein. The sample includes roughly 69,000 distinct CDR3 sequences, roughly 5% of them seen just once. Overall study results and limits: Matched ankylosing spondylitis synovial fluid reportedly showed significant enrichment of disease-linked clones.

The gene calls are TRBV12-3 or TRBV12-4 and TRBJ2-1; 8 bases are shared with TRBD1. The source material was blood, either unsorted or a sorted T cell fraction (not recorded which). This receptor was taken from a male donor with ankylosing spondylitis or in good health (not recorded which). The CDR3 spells CASSYDRGPYNEQFF. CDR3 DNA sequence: TGTGCCAGCAGTTATGACAGGGGACCCTACAATGAGCAGTTCTTC.